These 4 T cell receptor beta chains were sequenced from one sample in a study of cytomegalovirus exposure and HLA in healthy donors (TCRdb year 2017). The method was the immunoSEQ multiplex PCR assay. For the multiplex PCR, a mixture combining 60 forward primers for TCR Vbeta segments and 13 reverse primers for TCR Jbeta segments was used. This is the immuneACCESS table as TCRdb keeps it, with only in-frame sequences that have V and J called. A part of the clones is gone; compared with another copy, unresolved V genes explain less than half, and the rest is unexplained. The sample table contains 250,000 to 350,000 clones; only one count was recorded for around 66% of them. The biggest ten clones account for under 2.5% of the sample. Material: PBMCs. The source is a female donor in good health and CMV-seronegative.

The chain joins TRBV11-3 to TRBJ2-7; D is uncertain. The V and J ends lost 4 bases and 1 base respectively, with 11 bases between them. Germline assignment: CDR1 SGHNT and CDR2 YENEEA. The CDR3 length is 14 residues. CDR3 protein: CASSSPGLSYEQYF. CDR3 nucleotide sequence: TGTGCCAGCAGCTCCCCGGGTCTGTCCTACGAGCAGTACTTC. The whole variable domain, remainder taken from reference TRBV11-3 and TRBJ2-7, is EAGVVQSPRYKIIEKKQPVAFWCNPISGHNTLYWYLQNLGQGPELLIRYENEEAVDDSQLPKDRFSAERLKGVDSTLKIQPAELGDSAVYLCASSSPGLSYEQYFGPGTRLTVT.

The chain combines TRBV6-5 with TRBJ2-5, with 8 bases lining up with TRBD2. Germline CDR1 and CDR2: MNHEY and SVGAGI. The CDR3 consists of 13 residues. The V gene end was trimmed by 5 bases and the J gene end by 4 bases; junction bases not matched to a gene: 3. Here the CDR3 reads CASSGLAGETQYF. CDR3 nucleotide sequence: TGTGCCAGCAGTGGACTAGCTGGAGAGACCCAGTACTTC.

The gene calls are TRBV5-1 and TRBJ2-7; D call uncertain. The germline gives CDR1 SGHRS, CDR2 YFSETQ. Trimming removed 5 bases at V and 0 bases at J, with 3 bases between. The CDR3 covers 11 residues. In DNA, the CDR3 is TGCGCCAGCAGTTACTCCTACGAGCAGTACTTC. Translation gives CASSYSYEQYF.

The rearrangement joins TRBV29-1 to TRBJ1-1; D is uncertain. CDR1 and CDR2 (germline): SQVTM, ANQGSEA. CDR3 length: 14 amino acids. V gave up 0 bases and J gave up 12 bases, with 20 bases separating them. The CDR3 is CSVEDPPARGGTFF. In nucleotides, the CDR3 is TGCAGCGTTGAAGATCCACCAGCCCGCGGCGGGACTTTCTTT.